The rows below give T cell receptor beta chains drawn from one sample of a study of blood T cell repertoires in COVID-19. This table comes from immunoSEQ multiplex PCR, and its TCRdb copy is limited to in-frame clones, with some not included. The sample consists of under 200,000 clones, 65% to 80% of them appearing once. The sequenced sample was peripheral blood. These receptors were obtained from a man aged 60 to 69 with acute or convalescent COVID-19. CDR3s include the opening cysteine and the closing phenylalanine or tryptophan. The D gene is left open where the match is weak. Clone size is stated in some rows and not others, as once, few, many or a class when expanded.

>TRBJ1-2|12|-|TRBV10-3|TRBD1
CAIRRTGDGYTF
TGTGCCATCAGGAGGACAGGGGATGGCTACACCTTC
>TRBJ1-6|14|-|TRBV6-5|-
CASSIGQSNSPLHF
TGTGCCAGCAGTATCGGACAGAGTAATTCACCCCTCCACTTT
>TRBJ2-1|16|-|TRBV12-5|TRBD1
CASGPKTGGFDNEQFF
TGTGCTAGTGGTCCGAAGACAGGGGGCTTTGACAATGAGCAGTTCTTC
>TRBJ2-7|15|few|TRBV7-9|TRBD2
CASSYPRGDTYEQYF
TGTGCCAGCAGCTACCCGCGGGGGGACACATACGAGCAGTACTTC
>TRBJ2-2|16|-|TRBV6-2/TRBV6-3|-
CASSYGGTPNTGELFF
TGTGCCAGCAGTTACGGCGGGACGCCGAACACCGGGGAGCTGTTTTTT
>TRBJ1-5|14|-|TRBV24-1|-
CATSDWGVNQPQHF
TGTGCCACCAGTGATTGGGGGGTGAATCAGCCCCAGCATTTT
>TRBJ1-6|14|-|TRBV19|TRBD1
CASSIPQGGSPLHF
TGTGCCAGTAGTATTCCCCAGGGGGGTTCACCCCTCCACTTT
>TRBJ2-7|14|-|TRBV5-6|-
CASSRWTATYEQYF
TGTGCCAGCAGCCGTTGGACAGCAACCTACGAGCAGTACTTC
>TRBJ1-5|13|-|TRBV5-1|-
CASSLDTNQPQHF
TGCGCCAGCAGCTTGGACACGAATCAGCCCCAGCATTTT
>TRBJ2-5|16|few|TRBV5-6|-
CASSLWAGGAIETQYF
TGTGCCAGCAGCTTGTGGGCAGGCGGGGCGATTGAGACCCAGTACTTC
>TRBJ1-1|15|-|TRBV7-2|-
CASSLAPGGTTEAFF
TGTGCCAGCAGCTTAGCGCCGGGGGGCACCACTGAAGCTTTCTTT
>TRBJ1-1|14|-|TRBV5-6|-
CASSLVGVDTEAFF
TGTGCCAGCAGCTTGGTAGGGGTGGACACTGAAGCTTTCTTT
>TRBJ1-5|13|-|TRBV19|-
CASSSRQDQPQHF
TGTGCCAGTAGTTCCCGACAGGATCAGCCCCAGCATTTT
>TRBJ2-7|14|-|TRBV11-2|-
CASSLTSGLYEQYF
TGTGCCAGCAGCTTGACCAGCGGCCTCTACGAGCAGTACTTC
>TRBJ1-1|15|-|TRBV11-2|-
CASSLVTGMNTEAFF
TGTGCCAGCAGCTTAGTTACAGGGATGAACACTGAAGCTTTCTTT
>TRBJ2-1|13|-|TRBV21-1|-
CASSKRSFDEQFF
TGTGCCAGCAGCAAGAGGAGCTTTGACGAGCAGTTCTTC
>TRBJ1-5|15|-|TRBV6-5|-
CASSYSSGFLWPQHF
TGTGCCAGCAGTTACTCGAGCGGGTTCTTGTGGCCCCAGCATTTT
>TRBJ1-5|15|-|TRBV19|TRBD1
CASSMRGQDHQPQHF
TGTGCCAGTAGTATGAGGGGACAGGACCATCAGCCCCAGCATTTT
>TRBJ1-4|15|-|TRBV5-1|-
CASSLRGQGNEKLFF
TGCGCCAGCAGCTTGAGGGGTCAGGGTAATGAAAAACTGTTTTTT
>TRBJ2-5|20|-|TRBV21-1|-
CASSNRGRGVSYLGGETQYF
TGTGCCAGCAGCAATCGTGGCAGGGGCGTCAGTTATTTGGGAGGGGAGACCCAGTACTTC
>TRBJ2-1|11|-|TRBV5-6|-
CASSFLNEQFF
TGTGCCAGCAGCTTTCTGAATGAGCAGTTCTTC
>TRBJ2-7|15|-|TRBV16|TRBD1
CASSQSVGQGYEQYF
TGTGCCAGCAGCCAATCCGTTGGACAGGGTTACGAGCAGTACTTC
>TRBJ2-5|16|few|TRBV3-1/TRBV3-2|-
CASMAIGAGSQETQYF
TGTGCCAGCATGGCCATTGGGGCAGGTAGTCAAGAGACCCAGTACTTC
>TRBJ2-2|13|-|TRBV12-3/TRBV12-4|TRBD1
CASREQGAGELFF
TGTGCCAGCAGGGAACAGGGGGCCGGGGAGCTGTTTTTT
>TRBJ2-7|18|-|TRBV27|TRBD2
CASSLVGPEAGGSYEQYF
TGTGCCAGCAGTTTAGTTGGCCCAGAAGCGGGGGGTTCCTACGAGCAGTACTTC
>TRBJ2-1|18|-|TRBV5-1|-
CASSLALFSGASYNEQFF
TGCGCCAGCAGCTTAGCCCTCTTTTCGGGAGCCTCCTACAATGAGCAGTTCTTC
>TRBJ2-7|13|-|TRBV11-1|-
CASSFGQGYEQYF
TGTGCCAGCAGCTTTGGGCAGGGCTACGAGCAGTACTTC
>TRBJ2-1|14|-|TRBV19|-
CAISSPDIYNEQFF
TGTGCCATCTCCAGCCCAGACATCTACAATGAGCAGTTCTTC
>TRBJ2-3|16|-|TRBV10-3|TRBD1
CAISERSGGGTDTQYF
TGTGCCATCAGTGAGAGGTCAGGGGGCGGAACAGATACGCAGTATTTT
>TRBJ1-2|14|-|TRBV7-9|-
CASSRDISNYGYTF
TGTGCCAGCAGCCGGGACATTTCTAACTATGGCTACACCTTC
>TRBJ2-5|15|-|TRBV12-5|TRBD2
CASGRGGILQETQYF
TGTGCTAGTGGCCGCGGGGGGATCTTACAAGAGACCCAGTACTTC
>TRBJ2-3|16|-|TRBV2|TRBD2
CASSESLAGGTDTQYF
TGTGCCAGCAGTGAAAGCCTAGCGGGGGGCACAGATACGCAGTATTTT
>TRBJ1-1|16|-|TRBV10-1|-
CASSESVGVMNTEAFF
TGCGCCAGCAGTGAGTCGGTGGGCGTTATGAACACTGAAGCTTTCTTT
>TRBJ2-7|14|-|TRBV3-1/TRBV3-2|-
CASSHSTGTHEQYF
TGTGCCAGCAGCCATTCTACCGGGACACACGAGCAGTACTTC
>TRBJ1-2|14|-|TRBV2|TRBD1
CASSTGGTGDGYTF
TGTGCCAGCAGCACCGGGGGGACAGGGGATGGCTACACCTTC
>TRBJ1-3|16|-|TRBV5-1|-
CASSFNGQRGANTIYF
TGCGCCAGCAGCTTCAATGGACAAAGAGGCGCAAACACCATATATTTT
>TRBJ1-3|16|-|TRBV4-3|-
CASSQDIATDGNTIYF
TGCGCCAGCAGCCAAGATATCGCGACAGATGGAAACACCATATATTTT
>TRBJ1-1|15|-|TRBV19|TRBD1
CASSFAGTGITEAFF
TGTGCCAGTAGCTTCGCCGGGACAGGGATCACTGAAGCTTTCTTT
>TRBJ2-7|15|once|TRBV6-5|-
CASKVQDRHSYEQYF
TGTGCCAGCAAAGTTCAAGACAGGCACTCCTACGAGCAGTACTTC